The rows below give T cell receptor beta chains drawn from one sample of a study of cytomegalovirus exposure and HLA in healthy donors. Sequencing was performed with immunoSEQ multiplex PCR; in TCRdb, only in-frame clones are kept and a portion is missing. The data contain 60,000 to 90,000 clones, 60% to 70% of them singletons. The sequencing input was PBMCs. These receptors were collected from a man between 35 and 55 years old in good health and CMV-seropositive. Both conserved end residues are part of each CDR3. Each record gives: V gene, clone size, J gene, D gene, CDR3 protein, CDR3 DNA. D genes are given only for firm matches. Only some rows state a clone size, as once, few, many or a class for expanded clones.

>TRBV7-8|few|TRBJ2-1|NA
CASSHLGGSYNEQFF
TGTGCCAGCAGCCATCTAGGGGGTTCCTACAATGAGCAGTTCTTC
>TRBV5-4|NA|TRBJ2-2|NA
CASSRDGALLTGELFF
TGTGCCAGCAGCAGAGATGGGGCCTTACTCACCGGGGAGCTGTTTTTT
>TRBV4-1|NA|TRBJ1-4|NA
CASSQRWENGGYNEKLFF
TGCGCCAGCAGCCAAAGATGGGAAAACGGGGGATATAATGAAAAACTGTTTTTT
>TRBV7-3|NA|TRBJ1-2|NA
CASSRGPGDGYTF
TGTGCCAGCAGCCGCGGTCCGGGGGATGGCTACACCTTC
>TRBV18|NA|TRBJ2-5|NA
CASSPRGETQYF
TGTGCCAGCTCACCACGCGGAGAGACCCAGTACTTC
>TRBV4-2|NA|TRBJ2-2|NA
CASSQKVSSETGELFF
TGTGCCAGCAGCCAGAAGGTGTCTAGCGAGACCGGGGAGCTGTTTTTT
>TRBV25-1|NA|TRBJ2-1|TRBD1
CASSDGGQGKFF
TGTGCCAGCAGTGATGGGGGACAGGGTAAATTCTTC
>TRBV5-1|few|TRBJ1-1|TRBD1
CASRSGTEYTEAFF
TGCGCCAGCAGGTCCGGGACAGAGTACACTGAAGCTTTCTTT
>TRBV2|NA|TRBJ1-2|NA
CASRDQGFGGYTF
TGTGCCAGCAGGGATCAGGGATTTGGGGGCTACACCTTC
>TRBV28|NA|TRBJ1-2|TRBD1
CASSHFGGTGAFSRGYTF
TGTGCCAGCAGCCATTTCGGAGGGACAGGGGCATTTTCGAGGGGCTACACCTTC
>TRBV6-6|many|TRBJ1-3|NA
CASSKESGNTIYF
TGTGCCAGCAGTAAGGAGTCAGGAAACACCATATATTTT
>TRBV4-1|NA|TRBJ1-5|NA
CASSQVQDRDQPQHF
TGCGCCAGCAGCCAAGTTCAAGACAGAGATCAGCCCCAGCATTTT
>TRBV5-6|NA|TRBJ1-2|TRBD1
CASSLGRGRGGYTF
TGTGCCAGCAGCTTGGGCAGGGGGCGCGGTGGCTACACCTTC
>TRBV6-5|NA|TRBJ2-7|NA
CASSSQGYEQYF
TGTGCCAGCAGTTCCCAGGGCTACGAGCAGTACTTC
>TRBV7-9|NA|TRBJ2-1|TRBD1
CASSFIRGHHNEQFF
TGTGCCAGCAGCTTCATCAGGGGGCACCACAATGAGCAGTTCTTC
>TRBV19|NA|TRBJ2-1|NA
CASSSHREQQFF
TGTGCCAGTAGTAGTCACCGGGAACAGCAGTTCTTC
>TRBV2|NA|TRBJ1-6|NA
CASSEAQGLNSPLHF
TGTGCCAGCAGTGAAGCCCAGGGGCTTAATTCACCCCTCCACTTT
>TRBV29-1|NA|TRBJ1-3|NA
CSVEEAGQRNTIYF
TGCAGCGTTGAAGAGGCGGGGCAGCGGAACACCATATATTTT
>TRBV5-4|NA|TRBJ2-5|TRBD2
CASSGPSGTGQETQYF
TGTGCCAGCAGCGGGCCTAGCGGGACGGGCCAAGAGACCCAGTACTTC
>TRBV6-1|NA|TRBJ1-3|TRBD1
CASSAGTGDFSGNTIYF
TGTGCCAGCAGTGCAGGGACAGGGGACTTCTCTGGAAACACCATATATTTT
>TRBV19|few|TRBJ1-2|NA
CASSLIPSRVHYGYTF
TGTGCCAGTTCCCTGATACCCAGCAGGGTCCACTATGGCTACACCTTC
>TRBV29-1|NA|TRBJ1-1|NA
CSVGETGPNAEAFF
TGCAGCGTGGGAGAGACAGGCCCGAACGCTGAAGCTTTCTTT
>TRBV7-2|NA|TRBJ1-5|TRBD1
CASSLETGIRQPQHF
TGTGCCAGCAGCTTAGAGACAGGGATTAGGCAGCCCCAGCATTTT
>TRBV5-1|once|TRBJ1-2|NA
CASSLAGGPGYGYTF
TGCGCCAGCAGCTTGGCGGGAGGGCCGGGATATGGCTACACCTTC
>TRBV5-4|NA|TRBJ2-7|TRBD2
CASSPAGGTYEQYF
TGTGCCAGCAGCCCGGCGGGGGGTACCTACGAGCAGTACTTC
>TRBV5-6|NA|TRBJ1-1|TRBD1
CASSLGQGAGEAFF
TGTGCCAGCAGCTTAGGGCAGGGGGCAGGCGAAGCTTTCTTT
>TRBV25-1|few|TRBJ1-3|NA
CASSDHGGPTGNTIYF
TGTGCCAGCAGTGACCACGGGGGTCCGACTGGAAACACCATATATTTT
>TRBV7-9|NA|TRBJ2-2|NA
CASSLASLSGELFF
TGTGCCAGCAGCTTAGCGAGCCTATCCGGGGAGCTGTTTTTT
>TRBV7-2|NA|TRBJ2-1|NA
CASSLDSWRDEQFF
TGTGCCAGCAGCTTAGATTCCTGGCGGGATGAGCAGTTCTTC
>TRBV28|NA|TRBJ2-3|NA
CASSLFRERGTDTQYF
TGTGCCAGCAGTTTATTCCGGGAGCGGGGCACAGATACGCAGTATTTT
>TRBV29-1|NA|TRBJ1-2|NA
CSVEGDFGYTF
TGCAGCGTTGAGGGGGACTTTGGCTACACCTTC
>TRBV29-1|NA|TRBJ2-1|TRBD2
CSLRGVHEQFF
TGCAGCCTGCGGGGGGTCCATGAGCAGTTCTTC
>TRBV13|NA|TRBJ2-7|TRBD1
CASSPPGTGRHEQYF
TGTGCCAGCAGCCCTCCCGGGACAGGGCGCCACGAGCAGTACTTC
>TRBV10-1|NA|TRBJ1-2|TRBD1
CASSPRNRGRGYTF
TGCGCCAGCAGTCCAAGAAACAGGGGGCGCGGCTACACCTTC
>TRBV13|NA|TRBJ2-2|TRBD2
CASSLYGRASGELFF
TGTGCCAGCAGCCTCTACGGGAGGGCGTCCGGGGAGCTGTTTTTT
>TRBV5-4|few|TRBJ2-7|TRBD1
CASSRGDRVYEQYF
TGTGCCAGCAGCCGAGGAGACAGGGTCTACGAGCAGTACTTC
>TRBV7-9|NA|TRBJ2-2|NA
CASSIEGHRNTGELFF
TGTGCCAGCAGCATCGAGGGACACCGGAACACCGGGGAGCTGTTTTTT
>TRBV11-2|few|TRBJ2-5|NA
CASSLDPGRETQYF
TGTGCCAGCAGCTTAGACCCCGGTCGAGAGACCCAGTACTTC
>TRBV9|NA|TRBJ2-1|TRBD2
CASSDSGRVDEQFF
TGTGCCAGCAGCGATAGCGGGAGGGTCGATGAGCAGTTCTTC
>TRBV7-3|NA|TRBJ1-1|NA
CASSSTPSANTEAFF
TGTGCCAGCAGCTCAACGCCGAGCGCGAACACTGAAGCTTTCTTT
>TRBV7-3|NA|TRBJ1-5|NA
CASSRRAQHF
TGTGCCAGCAGCCGGAGGGCCCAGCATTTT
>TRBV11-2|NA|TRBJ1-4|NA
CASTLGNSGEKLFF
TGTGCCAGCACCCTAGGGAATTCAGGGGAAAAACTGTTTTTT
>TRBV18|once|TRBJ1-6|NA
CASSSRGESSPLHF
TGTGCCAGCTCTTCAAGGGGCGAGAGTTCACCCCTCCACTTT
>TRBV18|NA|TRBJ2-5|TRBD1
CASSPLRRDRVEETQYF
TGTGCCAGCTCACCACTAAGGAGGGACAGGGTTGAGGAGACCCAGTACTTC
>TRBV6-5|few|TRBJ2-2|NA
CASSRQLTGELFF
TGTGCCAGCAGCCGACAGTTAACCGGGGAGCTGTTTTTT
>TRBV6-6|NA|TRBJ1-1|NA
CASTSFLNTEAFF
TGTGCCAGCACCTCTTTCCTCAACACTGAAGCTTTCTTT
>TRBV4-1|NA|TRBJ1-2|TRBD1
CASSQDRASDRRARDYGYTF
TGCGCCAGCAGCCAAGATAGGGCCTCGGACAGGAGGGCCCGGGACTATGGCTACACCTTC
>TRBV19|NA|TRBJ1-2|TRBD1
CASSADRTAWGYTF
TGTGCCAGTAGTGCGGACAGGACCGCCTGGGGCTACACCTTC
>TRBV28|NA|TRBJ2-1|NA
CASSFPEGRNEQFF
TGTGCCAGCAGTTTTCCGGAGGGCCGCAATGAGCAGTTCTTC
>TRBV9|NA|TRBJ2-1|NA
CASSPRQGGPYNEQFF
TGTGCCAGCAGCCCCAGGCAGGGGGGCCCCTACAATGAGCAGTTCTTC
>TRBV7-8|NA|TRBJ2-7|TRBD1
CASSLVSQGAQPYEQYF
TGTGCCAGCAGCTTAGTTTCGCAGGGGGCTCAACCCTACGAGCAGTACTTC
>TRBV5-5|few|TRBJ2-7|TRBD1
CASSLNQGAYEQYF
TGTGCCAGCAGCTTGAATCAGGGGGCTTACGAGCAGTACTTC
>TRBV4-3|NA|TRBJ2-7|NA
CASSEQGVSFHEQYF
TGCGCCAGCAGCGAACAGGGAGTATCGTTCCACGAGCAGTACTTC
>TRBV18|once|TRBJ1-5|TRBD1
CASSSGQGAFGQPQHF
TGTGCCAGCTCATCTGGACAGGGGGCTTTCGGTCAGCCCCAGCATTTT
>TRBV18|NA|TRBJ1-5|TRBD1
CASSQQGASNQPQHF
TGTGCCAGCTCACAACAGGGGGCTTCGAATCAGCCCCAGCATTTT
>TRBV6-5|NA|TRBJ2-7|TRBD1
CASNAPEQGIYEQYF
TGTGCCAGCAATGCTCCTGAACAGGGGATTTACGAGCAGTACTTC
>TRBV5-1|NA|TRBJ1-4|TRBD1
CASSLGQGGGEKLFF
TGCGCCAGCAGCTTGGGACAGGGTGGTGGTGAAAAACTGTTTTTT
>TRBV27|NA|TRBJ2-7|TRBD1
CASSDRGPIYEQYF
TGTGCCAGCAGCGACAGGGGGCCTATCTACGAGCAGTACTTC
>TRBV10-3|NA|TRBJ1-4|TRBD1
CAIWTGATNEKLFF
TGTGCCATCTGGACAGGTGCAACTAATGAAAAACTGTTTTTT
>TRBV28|NA|TRBJ1-5|NA
CASSLAGINQPQHF
TGTGCCAGCAGTTTGGCAGGAATTAATCAGCCCCAGCATTTT